This T cell receptor (beta chain) was observed in a study of blood T cell repertoires in COVID-19. The wider study: COVID-19 samples, acute and convalescent, were from the United States, Italy and Spain. The cDNA or gDNA used as material had been derived from T cells, B-cell-depleted T cells, or PBMCs.

CDR1 and CDR2 from the germline V gene are GTSNPN and SVGIG (reference sequence). The CDR3 is 15 residues long. The V and J ends lost 5 bases and 5 bases, in that order; junction bases with no gene match: 14. In the original workflow: Amplification of reference gene primers was used by the study to estimate nucleated cell counts. Here immunoSEQ multiplex PCR was the method, and the copy in TCRdb shows in-frame clones only, minus some. V, J and clone size are those of that table, while D and trimming were read from the DNA. The sample has approximately 120,000 clones; about 87% are singletons. The TCR comes from a woman in her forties or fifties with acute or convalescent COVID-19. The chain combines TRBV30 with TRBJ1-2; TRBD1 agrees at 7 bases. Sequenced material: peripheral blood. The DNA of the CDR3 is TGTGCCTGGGAAACAGGGGCCTACTCAGTTTATGGCTACACCTTC. It specifies CAWETGAYSVYGYTF.